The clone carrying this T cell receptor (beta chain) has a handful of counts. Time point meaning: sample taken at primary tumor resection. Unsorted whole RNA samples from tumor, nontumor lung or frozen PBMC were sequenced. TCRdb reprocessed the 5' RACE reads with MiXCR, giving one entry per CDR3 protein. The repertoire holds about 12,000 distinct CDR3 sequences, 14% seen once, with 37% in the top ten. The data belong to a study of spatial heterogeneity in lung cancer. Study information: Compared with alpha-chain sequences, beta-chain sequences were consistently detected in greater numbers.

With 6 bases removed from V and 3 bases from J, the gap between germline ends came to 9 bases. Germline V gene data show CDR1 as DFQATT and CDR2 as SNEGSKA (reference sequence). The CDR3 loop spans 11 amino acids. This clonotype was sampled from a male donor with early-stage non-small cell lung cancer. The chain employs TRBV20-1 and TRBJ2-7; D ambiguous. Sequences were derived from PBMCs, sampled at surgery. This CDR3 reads CSAKQLYEQYF. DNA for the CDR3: TGCAGTGCAAAACAGCTCTACGAGCAGTACTTC.